One sample yielded the 32 T cell receptor beta chains listed below, sequenced in a study of T-cell reconstitution after alpha-beta-depleted transplantation in children. Notes on the study in general: At one year after transplant, newly produced T cells mostly accounted for T-cell counts and diversity.

No antigen is known for these receptors. Preparing the TCRbeta library involved the use of unique molecular identifiers. TCRdb reanalysed the PCR reads using MiXCR and keeps one entry per CDR3 protein. Of around 300,000 distinct CDR3 sequences listed, nearly 8% are singletons. Material: peripheral blood, obtained 360 days after TCRalphabeta/CD19-depleted stem cell transplant. The receptors shown here come from a female patient under 10 years old who had a stem cell transplant for Fanconi anemia, so the T cells may come from the graft donor.

This clonotype was seen at least ten times. CDR3 sequence (DNA): TGTGCCAGCAGCTTAGCGTCGGGGAAAGGGTACGAGCAGTACTTC. This encodes CASSLASGKGYEQYF. The chain couples TRBV7-9 to TRBJ2-7; a possible D gene is TRBD2 (5 bases). Germline CDR1 SEHNR, CDR2 FQNEAQ (reference sequence). The CDR3 spans 15 residues. V lost 0 bases to trimming and J lost 4 bases, with 13 bases between them.

A remark on this clonotype: This could be a read error, since a much larger clone is one nucleotide away. The chain uses TRBV7-3 and TRBJ2-2, with 7 nucleotides matching TRBD1. Trimming removed 3 bases from V and 8 bases from J; junction bases left unmatched: 0. The CDR3 is 12 residues long. CDR1 and CDR2 (germline): SGHTA, FQGTGA. The CDR3 reads CASSLGQGELFF. Here the CDR3 DNA reads TGTGCCAGCAGCTTGGGACAGGGGGAGCTGTTTTTT.

This clonotype has a handful of counts. The chain employs TRBV5-4 and TRBJ2-2; 7 bases are shared with TRBD2. V dropped 0 bases and J dropped 9; count of bases not matched to a gene: 5. The CDR3 is made up of 14 amino acids. CDR1 is SGHNT, CDR2 YYREEE, per germline (reference sequence). The chain's CDR3 is CASSLGLAMRELFF. The DNA of the CDR3 is TGTGCCAGCAGCTTGGGACTAGCTATGAGGGAGCTGTTTTTT.

This clonotype was seen many times. The chain has TRBV20-1 and TRBJ2-5, with a tentative D call TRBD1 (5 bases). This CDR3 region has 13 residues. V lost 2 bases and J 7 bases, leaving 14 bases between the germline ends. Looked up from germline, CDR1 is DFQATT and CDR2 is SNEGSKA (reference sequence). CDR3 DNA sequence: TGCAGTGCTAGAAGGAGCAGGGAAGGGACCCAGTACTTC. Residues: CSARRSREGTQYF.

V gene TRBV19 combines with J gene TRBJ2-1; 10 bases align to TRBD2. This CDR3 has 20 residues. Looked up from germline, CDR1 is LNHDA and CDR2 is SQIVND (reference sequence). Trimming removed 1 base from V and 0 bases from J; junction bases left unmatched: 12. The CDR3 nucleotides read TGTGCCAGTAGTATAGTTTCGGGGACTAGCGACACGACCTCCTACAATGAGCAGTTCTTC. Protein sequence: CASSIVSGTSDTTSYNEQFF.

This clonotype has at least ten counts. The gene calls are TRBV15 and TRBJ2-5, with TRBD2 matching 7 bases. The CDR3 runs to 15 residues. V lost 0 bases, J lost 2 bases, and 3 bases stayed unmatched. CDR1 and CDR2 (germline): LNHNV, YYDKDF (reference sequence). CDR3 bases: TGTGCCACCAGCAGAGATGTGGGAGGGCAAGAGACCCAGTACTTC. Its translation is CATSRDVGGQETQYF.

There are a few counts of this clonotype. This sequence joins TRBV27 and TRBJ2-1, with 7 bases aligning to TRBD2. V dropped 5 bases and J dropped 7; count of bases not matched to a gene: 8. The CDR3 extends over 14 amino acids. Germline CDR1 and CDR2: MNHEY and SMNVEV (reference sequence). The CDR3 DNA reads as TGTGCCAGCAGTGTCGGAGTGGGAGGGAATGAGCAGTTCTTC. Its protein is CASSVGVGGNEQFF.

This clonotype was detected a few times. The gene calls are TRBV7-9 and TRBJ2-7, with D perhaps TRBD1 (6 bases). Germline V gene sequence: CDR1 SEHNR, CDR2 FQNEAQ (reference sequence). The CDR3 sequence is 15 residues long. Trimming took off 1 base at V and 1 base at J, with 11 bases between the two ends. The DNA for the CDR3 is TGTGCCAGCAGCTTAGAAGGGGGAAGTTCCTACGAGCAGTACTTC. Encoded protein: CASSLEGGSSYEQYF.

This clonotype was counted many times. CDR3 sequence reads: CASSVAGIEARQPQHF. As DNA, the CDR3 is TGTGCCAGCAGCGTCGCTGGTATCGAAGCGCGTCAGCCCCAGCATTTT. This chain uses TRBV6-2 or TRBV6-3 with TRBJ1-5; no firm D call. There are 16 residues in the CDR3. Germline assignment: CDR1 MNHEY and CDR2 SVGEGT. V lost 6 bases, J lost 6 bases, and 21 bases lay in between.

This clonotype was counted a few times. V gene TRBV7-3 combines with J gene TRBJ2-1; weak D call: TRBD1 (5 bases). V lost 2 bases to trimming and J lost 3 bases, with 11 bases between them. This CDR3 is 15 amino acids long. Germline lookup yields CDR1 SGHTA and CDR2 FQGTGA. This CDR3 reads CASSLQQALYNEQFF. As DNA, the CDR3 is TGTGCCAGCAGCTTACAACAGGCTCTCTACAATGAGCAGTTCTTC.

This clonotype appeared many times. The chain recombines TRBV7-9 with TRBJ2-1, with a weak D call TRBD1 (5 bases). From germline, CDR1 is SEHNR and CDR2 FQNEAQ (reference sequence). The CDR3 has 12 residues. With 3 bases removed from V and 8 bases from J, the gap between germline ends came to 8 bases. The CDR3 nucleotides are TGTGCCAGCAGCTTGCCAGGGCATGAGCAGTTCTTC. Amino acids: CASSLPGHEQFF.

The J gene is TRBJ2-7, the V gene TRBV27; the match to TRBD2 covers 11 bases. The V gene end was trimmed by 6 bases and the J gene end by 6 bases; junction bases not matched to a gene: 7. The CDR3 runs to 14 residues. In germline, CDR1 is MNHEY, CDR2 SMNVEV (reference sequence). In DNA, the CDR3 is TGTGCCAGCAGCCTAGCGGGAGGTATGTCCGAGCAGTACTTC. Protein: CASSLAGGMSEQYF.

This clonotype came up many times. The chain recombines TRBV9 with TRBJ2-5; weak D call: TRBD1 (6 bases). V was cut by 4 bases and J by 1 base, with 11 bases left in between. CDR3 length: 14 amino acids. From germline, CDR1 is SGDLS and CDR2 YYNGEE. Here the CDR3 DNA reads TGTGCCAGCAGCCTTGGACAGACCCAAGAGACCCAGTACTTC. Translation gives CASSLGQTQETQYF.

The genes are TRBV9 and TRBJ2-1; possibly TRBD1 for D (6 bases). V was pared by 0 bases and J by 4 bases, with 11 bases between. The CDR3 runs 15 residues. Germline lookup yields CDR1 SGDLS and CDR2 YYNGEE. The CDR3, as DNA: TGTGCCAGCAGCGTAGGGACAGTGTCATACAATGAGCAGTTCTTC. It is translated as CASSVGTVSYNEQFF.

The table lists this clonotype with many counts. The gene calls are TRBV9 and TRBJ2-7; D perhaps matches TRBD1 (5 bases). The length of the CDR3 is 18 residues. V gave up 0 bases and J gave up 2 bases, with 21 bases separating them. Per the germline V gene, CDR1 is SGDLS and CDR2 is YYNGEE. For the CDR3, the DNA is TGTGCCAGCAGCGTAGGTTGGGGCGTACAGAAAGGGACCTACGAGCAGTACTTC. Residues: CASSVGWGVQKGTYEQYF.

Only a few counts were recorded for this clonotype. CDR3 DNA: TGTGCCAGCAGCCAAAACCCGACAGGGGATGGTGAAGCTTTCTTT. Its protein product is CASSQNPTGDGEAFF. The chain employs TRBV3-1 and TRBJ1-1; 8 bases are a match to TRBD1. Per germline, CDR1 LGHDT and CDR2 YNNKEL (reference sequence). The junction had 9 bases not matched to a gene; V was cut back by 2 bases and J by 7 bases. The CDR3 contains 15 residues.

At least ten counts were recorded for this clonotype. The chain recombines TRBV28 with TRBJ1-2; 7 bases agree with TRBD1. The trim removed 1 base at V and 4 bases at J, leaving 6 bases unmatched. Germline CDR1 reads MDHEN; CDR2 reads SYDVKM. The CDR3 is made up of 15 amino acids. This CDR3 reads CASSLSGTAFYGYTF. The CDR3 DNA follows: TGTGCCAGCAGTTTATCCGGGACAGCTTTCTATGGCTACACCTTC.

This clonotype was counted ten times or more. The J gene is TRBJ2-7, the V gene TRBV5-1; D could derive from TRBD1 or TRBD2 (5 bases each). Trimming shortened V by 0 bases and J by 7 bases, and 17 bases separated the two germline ends. This CDR3 contains 15 residues. Germline V gene data show CDR1 as SGHRS and CDR2 as YFSETQ. CDR3 protein: CASSLGGTSPREQYF. CDR3 in DNA: TGCGCCAGCAGCTTGGGAGGGACCTCGCCAAGAGAGCAGTACTTC.

The CDR3 region has the DNA TGTGCCAGCAGCTTAGCGCAGGGGTTCAATCAGCCCCAGCATTTT. Translated, it gives CASSLAQGFNQPQHF. V usage is TRBV7-9 and J usage is TRBJ1-5; TRBD1 is a possible D gene (6 bases). CDR3 length equals 15 residues. Trimming shortened V by 0 bases and J by 3 bases, and 9 bases separated the two germline ends. The germline V gene encodes CDR1 SEHNR and CDR2 FQNEAQ (reference sequence).

Many counts were recorded for this clonotype. CDR3 region: CSARRTGAGANVLTF. The CDR3 bases are TGCAGTGCTAGGAGGACAGGGGCTGGGGCCAACGTCCTGACTTTC. The rearrangement joins TRBV20-1 to TRBJ2-6, with 9 bases matching TRBD1. With 3 bases clipped from V and 2 bases from J, the junction kept 2 bases outside the gene matches. CDR3 length equals 15 residues. Germline V gene sequence: CDR1 DFQATT, CDR2 SNEGSKA (reference sequence).

This clonotype has only a few counts. The chain uses TRBV2 and TRBJ1-3; D is unresolved. The V and J ends lost 6 bases and 4 bases respectively, with 7 bases between them. CDR1 SNHLY and CDR2 FYNNEI come from the germline V gene. This CDR3 is built from 12 residues. This CDR3 reads CASRIGGNTIYF. The CDR3 nucleotides are TGTGCCAGCAGGATAGGCGGAAACACCATATATTTT.

In its sample, this clonotype was seen a few times. V is TRBV7-6 and J is TRBJ1-4; D not resolved. Germline loops: CDR1 SGHVS, CDR2 FNYEAQ. The CDR3 is 13 amino acids. V shed 1 base and J shed 7 bases, with 7 bases lying between them. In DNA form, the CDR3 reads TGTGCCAGCAGCTTAGGAGGGTCTGAAAAACTGTTTTTT. Protein sequence: CASSLGGSEKLFF.

The table lists this clonotype with a few counts. The chain recombines TRBV3-1 with TRBJ1-3; D uncertain. The CDR3 runs to 13 residues. Looked up from germline, CDR1 is LGHDT and CDR2 is YNNKEL (reference sequence). Trimming cost V 0 bases and J 7 bases, with 7 bases left between them. The CDR3 here is CASSQDRANTIYF. The CDR3 DNA follows: TGTGCCAGCAGCCAAGATCGGGCGAACACCATATATTTT.

This clonotype was picked up a small number of times. DNA of the CDR3: TGTGCCAGCAGCCAAGATCCAAGTCCAAAGGGTTTGAGTGAGGCTTTCTTT. Residues: CASSQDPSPKGLSEAFF. The chain is built from TRBV3-1 and TRBJ1-1; no reliable D call. CDR1 is LGHDT, CDR2 YNNKEL, per germline (reference sequence). V gave up 0 bases and J gave up 11 bases, with 25 bases separating them. This CDR3 comprises 17 residues.

The chain combines TRBV4-2 with TRBJ1-6; no firm D call. From germline, CDR1 is LGHNA and CDR2 YNFKEQ. The CDR3 runs 16 residues. V shed 0 bases and J shed 8 bases, with 14 bases lying between them. The CDR3 loop is CASSQEVWGLHSPLHF. Here the CDR3 DNA reads TGTGCCAGCAGCCAAGAGGTCTGGGGATTACATTCACCCCTCCACTTT.

This clonotype was detected many times. The V gene is TRBV7-9, the J gene TRBJ2-2; a weak D match, TRBD1 (6 bases). From germline, CDR1 is SEHNR and CDR2 FQNEAQ (reference sequence). V was shortened by 8 bases and J by 7 bases, with 17 bases between the two germline ends. This CDR3 contains 14 residues. CDR3 region: CASEKRQANGELFF. The CDR3 DNA is TGTGCCAGCGAGAAAAGACAGGCGAACGGGGAGCTGTTTTTT.

Ten or more counts support this clonotype. The V and J genes are TRBV7-9 and TRBJ2-7; TRBD1 is a possible D gene (6 bases). V dropped 6 bases and J dropped 0 bases, with 12 bases sitting between them. The CDR3 has 14 amino acids. Germline loops: CDR1 SEHNR, CDR2 FQNEAQ (reference sequence). The CDR3 nucleotides are TGTGCCAGCAGTCAAACAGGGAGCTCCTACGAGCAGTACTTC. Its translation: CASSQTGSSYEQYF.

The rearrangement joins TRBV7-2 to TRBJ1-4; D is undetermined. CDR3 length: 13 amino acids. The germline V gene encodes CDR1 SGHTA and CDR2 FQGNSA. V was pared by 6 bases and J by 7 bases, with 12 bases between. CDR3 nucleotides: TGTGCCAGCAGTAAGACGCGGGGTGAAAAACTGTTTTTT. Amino acid sequence: CASSKTRGEKLFF. Full variable domain (missing parts from reference TRBV7-2 and TRBJ1-4): GAGVSQSPSNKVTEKGKDVELRCDPISGHTALYWYRQSLGQGLEFLIYFQGNSAPDKSGLPSDRFSAERTGGSVSTLTIQRTQQEDSAVYLCASSKTRGEKLFFGSGTQLSVL.

Ten or more counts support this clonotype. The chain is built from TRBV20-1 and TRBJ2-7; D is perhaps TRBD2 (7 bases). V shed 6 bases and J shed 5 bases, with 17 bases lying between them. There are 13 residues in the CDR3. Germline-derived CDR1 and CDR2 are DFQATT and SNEGSKA (reference sequence). DNA of the CDR3: TGCAGTGCCATCTCGGGGGGCTACCACGAGCAGTACTTC. This gives the protein CSAISGGYHEQYF.

This clonotype was detected ten times or more. The chain recombines TRBV5-1 with TRBJ2-3; 8 nucleotides agree with TRBD2. This CDR3 region has 15 residues. The germline CDR1 and CDR2 sequences are SGHRS and YFSETQ. With 2 bases clipped from V and 5 bases from J, the junction kept 7 bases outside the gene matches. CDR3 DNA: TGCGCCAGCAGCTTAAGCGGGAGTATTGGAGATACGCAGTATTTT. Protein: CASSLSGSIGDTQYF.

The gene calls are TRBV6-1 and TRBJ1-1; possible D gene TRBD1, 6 bases. Germline loops: CDR1 MNHNS, CDR2 SASEGT. V was shortened by 6 bases and J by 1 base, with 12 bases between the two germline ends. The CDR3 consists of 14 residues. The CDR3 spells CASSWRGQNTEAFF. The CDR3 DNA sequence: TGTGCCAGCAGCTGGCGGGGACAGAACACTGAAGCTTTCTTT.

This clonotype was seen a handful of times. The V call is TRBV15, the J call TRBJ2-6, with no clear D. Germline CDR1 is LNHNV and CDR2 is YYDKDF (reference sequence). The length of the CDR3 is 15 residues. Trimming pared 5 bases from V and 0 bases from J, leaving 8 bases between. The CDR3: CATSARNSGANVLTF. CDR3 coding DNA: TGTGCCACCAGCGCCCGTAACTCTGGGGCCAACGTCCTGACTTTC.